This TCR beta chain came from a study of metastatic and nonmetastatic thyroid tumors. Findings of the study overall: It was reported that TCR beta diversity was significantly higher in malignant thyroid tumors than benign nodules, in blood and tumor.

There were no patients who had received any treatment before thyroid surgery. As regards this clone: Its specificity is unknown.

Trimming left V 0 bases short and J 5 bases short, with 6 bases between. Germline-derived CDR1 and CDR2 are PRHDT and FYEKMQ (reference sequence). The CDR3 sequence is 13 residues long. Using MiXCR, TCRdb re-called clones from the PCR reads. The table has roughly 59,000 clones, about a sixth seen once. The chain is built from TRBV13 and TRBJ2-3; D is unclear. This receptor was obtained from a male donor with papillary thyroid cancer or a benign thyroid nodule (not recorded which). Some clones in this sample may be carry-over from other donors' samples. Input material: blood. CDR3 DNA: TGTGCCAGCAGCTTAGGCTCCCTAGATACGCAGTATTTT. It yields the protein CASSLGSLDTQYF.